This T cell receptor beta chain derives from a study of blood T cell repertoires in COVID-19. The participants were between about 18 and 100 years old and came from roughly 25 US areas. The CDR3 extends over 16 amino acids. V was cut by 0 bases and J by 4 bases, with 10 bases left in between. In germline, CDR1 is LGHNA, CDR2 YNFKEQ. How the authors handled the data: Reference gene primers were amplified, and this amplification served to estimate nucleated cell counts. Method: immunoSEQ multiplex PCR; TCRdb's copy keeps in-frame clones and lacks some. That table supplies the V and J calls and clone size; D and trimming were determined from the DNA. The sample records 200,000 to 300,000 clones, around 89% being singletons.

The TCR comes from a man aged 45-65 years who had been exposed to COVID-19. The genes are TRBV4-2 and TRBJ1-6, with D possibly matching TRBD1 (6 bases). Sequencing was performed on PBMCs or T cells enriched from blood (not recorded which). The CDR3 protein is CASSQDTRGYNSPLHF. The CDR3 nucleotides are TGTGCCAGCAGCCAAGATACCAGGGGTTATAATTCACCCCTCCACTTT.